Listed below are T cell receptor beta chains from one sample, sequenced in a study of tumor and adjacent non-tumor tissue in lung cancer. MiXCR, run by TCRdb on the multiplex PCR reads, gives a single entry per CDR3 protein. The sample includes approximately 47,000 distinct CDR3 sequences, roughly two thirds of them seen just once. Sequenced sample: distant non-tumor lung tissue. All receptors derive from a woman in her 70s with non-small cell lung cancer. The CDR3 runs from the conserved cysteine through the conserved F or W. The D gene is left open where the match is weak. Where a row states a size, it is once, few, many or the class of an expanded clone; other rows omit it.

J	size	D	V	DNA	CDR3
TRBJ2-4	many	.	TRBV10-3	TGTGCCATTTCGTCGGTTGAGGCCAAAAACATTCAGTACTTC	CAISSVEAKNIQYF
TRBJ1-5	.	TRBD1	TRBV30	TGTGCCTGGAGTGCGGACAGGGGGCTTCATCAGCCCCAGCATTTT	CAWSADRGLHQPQHF
TRBJ2-1	.	.	TRBV6-1	TGTGCCAGCAAGAGGGGGAGTGTATGGGGCTCCTACAATGAGCAGTTCTTC	CASKRGSVWGSYNEQFF
TRBJ2-1	.	TRBD2	TRBV7-9	TGTGCCAGCAGCTTAATCTTTGCACTAGCGGGTGCCTACAATGTGCAGTTCTTC	CASSLIFALAGAYNVQFF
TRBJ2-5	medium-sized	.	TRBV29-1	TGCAGCGCTGACCCAGGGGTGCAAGAGACCCAGTACTTC	CSADPGVQETQYF
TRBJ2-3	.	.	TRBV12-3/TRBV12-4	TGTGTCAGCAGTTATTCCCGAGATACGCAGTATTTC	CVSSYSRDTQYF
TRBJ2-1	.	.	TRBV29-1	TGCAGCGCAAAACGGCAGGGTATAAGTGAGCAGTTCTTC	CSAKRQGISEQFF
TRBJ1-5	.	.	TRBV6-2/TRBV6-3	TGTGCCAGCAGTTATTGGGGGGAGATGCAAGATACGCAGCATTTT	CASSYWGEMQDTQHF
TRBJ2-7	.	.	TRBV20-1	TGCAGTGCTAGAGGAGACCACAGGGAGCTGAGGGAGCACTACTTC	CSARGDHRELREHYF
TRBJ2-7	once	.	TRBV5-1	TGCGCCAGCCGGGATTGCAGGGGCAGCTCCCACGAGCAGTACTTC	CASRDCRGSSHEQYF
TRBJ2-3	.	.	TRBV30	TGTGCCTTGAGTGTAGTTCTTAATACGCAGTATTTT	CALSVVLNTQYF
TRBJ2-3	.	.	TRBV28	TGTGCCAGCATGTCGACAGACAAAGATACGCAGTATTTT	CASMSTDKDTQYF
TRBJ2-2	.	.	TRBV19	TGTGCCAGTAGTGCCCCTAGAGAACCGACTCAGAACACCGGGGAGCTGTTTTTT	CASSAPREPTQNTGELFF
TRBJ2-7	.	.	TRBV6-9	TGTGCCAGCAGTTATTCCGGACAGACCTACGAGCAGTACTTT	CASSYSGQTYEQYF
TRBJ1-1	many	.	TRBV5-6	TGTGCCAGCAGCTTGGCCTGGTCGGCCAAGTCTGAAGCTTTCTTT	CASSLAWSAKSEAFF
TRBJ1-1	few	.	TRBV5-4	TGTGCCAGCAGGGTCGCACGGGGGAGGGCTGAAGCTCTCTTT	CASRVARGRAEALF
TRBJ2-1	many	TRBD2	TRBV5-4	TGTGCCAGCAGCACTAGACTAGCTGCCTACAATGAGCAGTTCTTC	CASSTRLAAYNEQFF
TRBJ1-2	.	.	TRBV14	TGTGCCAGCTGCCAAGCTCGCAGCTATGGTTACACCTTC	CASCQARSYGYTF
TRBJ2-4	once	.	TRBV4-1	TGCGCCATCAGCTTCGGACCTTGGGGGGACATTCAGTACTTC	CAISFGPWGDIQYF
TRBJ2-7	.	TRBD1	TRBV28	TGTGCCAGCAGTTTTCCTCCTGGGACAGGGGGTGGCTCCTACGAGCAGTACTTC	CASSFPPGTGGGSYEQYF
TRBJ2-7	once	.	TRBV4-1	TGCGCCAGCATCTCAAGTGGGTACGAACAGTACTTC	CASISSGYEQYF
TRBJ1-1	few	.	TRBV4-1	TGCGCCAGCAGCCACCGGTCAGAGAACACTGAGGCCTTCTTT	CASSHRSENTEAFF
TRBJ2-2	few	.	TRBV20-1	TGCAGTGCTAGAGTCCCACATCATTCCTCCGGGGAGCTGTTTTTT	CSARVPHHSSGELFF
TRBJ2-2	.	.	TRBV11-3	TGTGCCAGCAGCCCCCATCGATCGACATCGAACACCAGGGTGCTGTTTTTT	CASSPHRSTSNTRVLFF
TRBJ2-3	.	.	TRBV7-9	TGTGCCAGCAGTTTATATGCAGGGGCGGAGGATCAGCCCCAGTATTTT	CASSLYAGAEDQPQYF
TRBJ2-2	.	TRBD1	TRBV11-3	TGTGCCAGCAGTCCCGTTACAGGGGGGACCCGGGAGCTGTTTTTT	CASSPVTGGTRELFF
TRBJ1-1	.	.	TRBV5-1	TGTACCAGCAACTTGGAATGGGGGGACACTGAAGCTTTCTTT	CTSNLEWGDTEAFF
TRBJ1-5	.	.	TRBV6-1	TGTGCCAGCAGAGAACTTGGTAGAAATAGCAATCAGCCCCAGCATTTT	CASRELGRNSNQPQHF
TRBJ2-1	many	.	TRBV24-1	TGTGCCACCAAGGATGATAATGAGCAGTTCTTC	CATKDDNEQFF
TRBJ2-1	few	.	TRBV29-1	TGTAGCTGTGATGGAGTGGGTGACAACGCCTACAATGAGCAGTTCTTC	CSCDGVGDNAYNEQFF
TRBJ1-1	many	.	TRBV12-3/TRBV12-4	TGTGCCAGCGCCCTTTCAGGAGGGAACACTGAAGCTTTCTTT	CASALSGGNTEAFF
TRBJ2-3	.	.	TRBV11-1	TGTGCCAGCATCTTGGACGGGGAGGCTGATACGCAGTATTTT	CASILDGEADTQYF
TRBJ2-7	.	.	TRBV29-1	TGCAGCGCCTCAAAAACGGCCTCCTCCAAGGAGCAGTACTTC	CSASKTASSKEQYF